The 17 T cell receptor beta chains reported below all come from one sample, sequenced in a study of cytomegalovirus exposure and HLA in healthy donors. The PCR had 60 Vbeta and 13 Jbeta primers. The table came from immunoSEQ multiplex PCR; TCRdb's copy has only in-frame clones and leaves some out. This specimen shows 150,000 to 200,000 clones; the ten leading clones hold about 6%. The sample comprised PBMCs. The receptor set was obtained from a man aged 25-45 years in good health and CMV-seronegative.

V gene TRBV7-3 combines with J gene TRBJ2-3, with TRBD2 matching 7 bases. CDR1 and CDR2 (germline): SGHTA, FQGTGA. The trim removed 5 bases at V and 6 bases at J, leaving 17 bases unmatched. The CDR3 sequence is 17 residues long. The CDR3 DNA sequence: TGTGCCAGCAGCCCTCTGGGCGGGGGACTTCCATCGGATACGCAGTATTTT. Translation: CASSPLGGGLPSDTQYF.

The genes are TRBV5-1 and TRBJ2-1, with 7 positions matching TRBD2. CDR1 is SGHRS, CDR2 YFSETQ, per germline. The CDR3 consists of 18 residues. Germline trimming cut 3 bases from V and 4 bases from J; bases unmatched to any gene: 16. The CDR3 sequence: CASSSQNQRGGIYNEQFF. The CDR3 nucleotides read TGCGCCAGCAGCTCGCAGAACCAGCGGGGAGGGATTTACAATGAGCAGTTCTTC.

The chain uses TRBV30 and TRBJ2-2; possible D gene TRBD2, 6 bases. The CDR3 has 15 residues. With 0 bases removed from V and 6 bases from J, the gap between germline ends came to 14 bases. CDR1 is GTSNPN, CDR2 SVGIG, per germline (reference sequence). CDR3 region: CAWSVKVGEAGELFF. In DNA, the CDR3 is TGTGCCTGGAGTGTAAAGGTCGGGGAGGCCGGGGAGCTGTTTTTT.

V is TRBV9 and J is TRBJ2-7; maybe TRBD1 (6 bases). The CDR3 loop spans 15 amino acids. V lost 0 bases and J lost 5, with 15 bases in between. The V gene's germline CDR1 is SGDLS and CDR2 YYNGEE. The CDR3 here is CASSVDGQSSHEQYF. The CDR3, as DNA: TGTGCCAGCAGCGTAGACGGACAGAGTAGCCACGAGCAGTACTTC.

The rearrangement joins TRBV25-1 to TRBJ2-2; TRBD2 might be the D (7 bases). CDR1 is MGHDK and CDR2 is SYGVNS in the germline V gene. The CDR3 sequence is 16 residues long. V lost 3 bases to trimming and J lost 0 bases, with 11 bases between them. CDR3 region: CASSDAGAANTGELFF. The CDR3 DNA follows: TGTGCCAGCAGTGATGCGGGGGCCGCGAACACCGGGGAGCTGTTTTTT.

The rearrangement uses TRBV29-1 and TRBJ1-3, with no clear D. Germline V gives CDR1 SQVTM, CDR2 ANQGSEA. Trimming pared 6 bases from V and 0 bases from J, leaving 12 bases between. This CDR3 has 14 residues. This CDR3 is CSVAAASSGNTIYF. CDR3 bases: TGCAGCGTGGCTGCCGCCAGCTCTGGAAACACCATATATTTT.

The CDR3 DNA follows: TGTGCCAGTAGTTGGACAGGGGGGAACTACAATGAGCAGTTCTTC. It specifies CASSWTGGNYNEQFF. The chain couples TRBV19 to TRBJ2-1; TRBD1 matches at 10 bases. The V gene's germline CDR1 is LNHDA and CDR2 SQIVND (reference sequence). V lost 5 bases and J lost 3; bases outside the gene matches: 4. This CDR3 is built from 15 residues. The variable domain in full, with the rest retrieved from reference TRBV19 and TRBJ2-1, is DGGITQSPKYLFRKEGQNVTLSCEQNLNHDAMYWYRQDPGQGLRLIYYSQIVNDFQKGDIAEGYSVSREKKESFPLTVTSAQKNPTAFYLCASSWTGGNYNEQFFGPGTRLTVL.

This sequence joins TRBV5-1 and TRBJ2-7; no firm D call. The CDR3 has 14 residues. Germline V gene sequence: CDR1 SGHRS, CDR2 YFSETQ. Trimming cost V 1 base and J 5 bases, with 13 bases left between them. The CDR3 DNA reads as TGCGCCAGCAGCTTGTTAATCGAGCCAAACGAGCAGTACTTC. Protein sequence: CASSLLIEPNEQYF.

J is TRBJ2-7 and V is TRBV9, with a possible D match to TRBD1 (6 bases). Germline assignment: CDR1 SGDLS and CDR2 YYNGEE. V was pared by 3 bases and J by 3 bases, with 13 bases between. CDR3 length: 14 amino acids. CDR3: CASSAGQPYYEQYF. The CDR3 coding sequence is TGTGCCAGCAGCGCAGGACAGCCGTACTACGAGCAGTACTTC.

The J gene is TRBJ1-5, the V gene TRBV29-1; D remains ambiguous. The CDR3 loop spans 14 amino acids. CDR1 and CDR2 from the germline V gene are SQVTM and ANQGSEA. The ends were cut back, 4 bases at V and 9 bases at J, with 19 bases in the middle. This CDR3 reads CSVASGPVASPQHF. The CDR3 DNA reads TGCAGCGTTGCCAGCGGGCCAGTAGCCTCGCCCCAGCATTTT.

The chain uses TRBV5-1 and TRBJ2-5; 8 bases agree with TRBD1. Germline CDR1 SGHRS, CDR2 YFSETQ. V gave up 0 bases and J gave up 5 bases; unmatched junction bases: 9. The CDR3 has 16 amino acids. In nucleotides, the CDR3 is TGCGCCAGCAGCTTGGCGCTCGGGACAGGTACGGAGACCCAGTACTTC. Translation gives CASSLALGTGTETQYF.

V gene TRBV28 combines with J gene TRBJ2-3, with 9 bases lining up with TRBD2. Germline V gives CDR1 MDHEN, CDR2 SYDVKM. The CDR3 contains 16 residues. V was pared by 6 bases and J by 3 bases, with 10 bases of the junction left unmatched. The CDR3: CASRSRGRVETDTQYF. In nucleotides, the CDR3 is TGTGCCAGCAGGTCCCGCGGGAGGGTGGAGACAGATACGCAGTATTTT.

The V gene is TRBV4-2, the J gene TRBJ2-1; 8 nucleotides align to TRBD2. Germline assignment: CDR1 LGHNA and CDR2 YNFKEQ. The trim removed 4 bases at V and 8 bases at J, leaving 16 bases unmatched. The CDR3 spans 17 residues. The CDR3 DNA follows: TGTGCCAGCAGCCCCCGCCCACCGAGCGGGAGTGGGGATGAGCAGTTCTTC. Translating it yields CASSPRPPSGSGDEQFF.

The chain has TRBV10-3 and TRBJ2-3, with 14 positions matching TRBD2. CDR3 length equals 16 residues. The V and J ends lost 4 bases and 5 bases, in that order; junction bases with no gene match: 5. CDR1 and CDR2 (germline): ENHRY, SYGVKD. CDR3 DNA sequence: TGTGCCATCAGTGGCGGGACTAGCGGGAGACGAGATACGCAGTATTTT. Translated: CAISGGTSGRRDTQYF.

The chain uses TRBV14 and TRBJ1-1; D gene unclear. V dropped 2 bases and J dropped 0 bases, with 7 bases sitting between them. The CDR3 loop spans 14 amino acids. The germline CDR1 and CDR2 sequences are SGHDN and FVKESK. DNA of the CDR3: TGTGCCAGCAGCCAAACATCACTGAACACTGAAGCTTTCTTT. It codes for CASSQTSLNTEAFF. The variable domain in full, with the rest retrieved from reference TRBV14 and TRBJ1-1, is EAGVTQFPSHSVIEKGQTVTLRCDPISGHDNLYWYRRVMGKEIKFLLHFVKESKQDESGMPNNRFLAERTGGTYSTLKVQPAELEDSGVYFCASSQTSLNTEAFFGQGTRLTVV.

The chain has TRBV9 and TRBJ2-1, with 9 bases lining up with TRBD1. Germline CDR1 and CDR2: SGDLS and YYNGEE. Trimming cost V 2 bases and J 2 bases; bases outside gene matches: 5. The CDR3 has 16 residues. The chain's CDR3 is CASSVPGTGTYNEQFF. Here the CDR3 DNA reads TGTGCCAGCAGCGTTCCCGGGACAGGGACCTACAATGAGCAGTTCTTC.

J is TRBJ2-7 and V is TRBV7-9; 7 nucleotides match TRBD1. This CDR3 spans 14 amino acids. The V gene's germline CDR1 is SEHNR and CDR2 FQNEAQ (reference sequence). The V segment lost 7 bases and the J segment 5 bases; nucleotides outside the gene matches: 11. CDR3 in DNA: TGTGCCAGCACAACCGGGACAGCCCGTAACGAGCAGTACTTC. It translates to CASTTGTARNEQYF.